The following is a T cell receptor beta chain sequence with its context. The antigen is undetermined. Libraries were prepared by immunoSEQ multiplex PCR; TCRdb keeps only in-frame clonotypes and omits some of them. Here the sample spans tens of thousands of clones, about nine tenths being singletons. The CDR3 spans 16 residues. The V segment lost 4 bases and the J segment 4 bases; nucleotides outside the gene matches: 12. Germline V gene lookup returns CDR1 SGHRS and CDR2 YFSETQ. This sample was included in a study of OX40 agonist ivuxolimab in advanced cancers. Study-wide context: At about 81% male, the cohort had a mean age of about 55 years, ranging from about 23 to 80.

Whole-study results and caveats: Some nonresponders also had low normalized T-cell clonal expansion. In the 0.1-3.0 mg/kg groups, partial responders showed among the lowest expansion.

This material consisted of CD4+ or CD8+ T cells sorted from blood, taken in a trial of the OX40 agonist ivuxolimab. V gene TRBV5-1 combines with J gene TRBJ2-5; TRBD1 matches at 8 bases. This receptor was identified in an adult with an advanced solid tumor such as melanoma, head and neck, liver or kidney cancer. The CDR3 DNA reads TGCGCCAGCAGCATAACCGACAGGGGACGGGGAGAGACCCAGTACTTC. This encodes CASSITDRGRGETQYF.